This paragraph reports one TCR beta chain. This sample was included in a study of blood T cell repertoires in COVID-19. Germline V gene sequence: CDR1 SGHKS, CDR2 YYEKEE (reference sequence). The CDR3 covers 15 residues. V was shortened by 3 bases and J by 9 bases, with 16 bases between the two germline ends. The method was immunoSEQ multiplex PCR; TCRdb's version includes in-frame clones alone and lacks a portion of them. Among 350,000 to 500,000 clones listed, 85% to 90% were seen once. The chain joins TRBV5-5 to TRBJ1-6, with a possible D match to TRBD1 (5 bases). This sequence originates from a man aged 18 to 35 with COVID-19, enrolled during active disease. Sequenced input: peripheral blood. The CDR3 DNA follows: TGTGCCAGCAGCTGGGACCCTCGGAGGGGTTCACCCCTCCACTTT. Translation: CASSWDPRRGSPLHF.